Presented here are 28 T cell receptor beta chains from one specimen sequenced in a study of blood T cell repertoires in COVID-19. TCRdb's copy holds only in-frame clones and misses some; the assay was immunoSEQ multiplex PCR. The sample shows more than 140,000 clones, 70% to 90% of them seen only once. The material sequenced was peripheral blood. These receptors originate from a woman between 55 and 75 years old with acute or convalescent COVID-19.

This clone has a handful of counts. V usage is TRBV13 and J usage is TRBJ2-3, with TRBD2 identical over 8 bases. The CDR3 totals 19 residues. V lost 5 bases, J lost 0 bases, and 16 bases stayed unmatched. Germline V CDR1 and CDR2: PRHDT, FYEKMQ (reference sequence). The DNA for the CDR3 is TGTGCCAGCAGCCTCCGGGAGGGGAAAACCTCGACTAGCACAGATACGCAGTATTTT. Amino acid sequence: CASSLREGKTSTSTDTQYF.

The chain couples TRBV5-4 to TRBJ2-1; tentatively, D is TRBD1 (6 bases). CDR1 and CDR2 (germline): SGHNT, YYREEE (reference sequence). CDR3 length: 12 amino acids. V lost 3 bases to trimming and J lost 8 bases, with 9 bases between them. CDR3 sequence (DNA): TGTGCCAGCAGCTCGGACAGCTATGAGCAGTTCTTC. Residues: CASSSDSYEQFF.

The chain combines TRBV10-2 with TRBJ2-2; TRBD2 aligns across 10 bases. Germline CDR1 reads WSHSY; CDR2 reads SAAADI. The CDR3 covers 14 residues. Unmatched junction bases numbered 7, after V lost 9 bases and J lost 6 bases. The CDR3 here is CASQKSGGAGELFF. Here the CDR3 DNA reads TGCGCCAGTCAGAAAAGCGGGGGGGCCGGGGAGCTGTTTTTT.

This clone has at least ten counts. V usage is TRBV10-1 and J usage is TRBJ1-6; 11 nucleotides align to TRBD1. The CDR3 length is 14 residues. Per the germline V gene, CDR1 is WNHNN and CDR2 is SYGVQD (reference sequence). Trimming removed 6 bases from V and 7 bases from J; junction bases left unmatched: 2. CDR3 in amino acids: CASRGQGANSPLHF. CDR3 in DNA: TGCGCCAGCAGAGGACAGGGGGCCAATTCACCCCTCCACTTT.

The chain joins TRBV12-3 or TRBV12-4 to TRBJ1-2, with a weak D call TRBD1 (5 bases). V lost 3 bases to trimming and J lost 4 bases, with 9 bases between them. CDR3 length: 13 residues. CDR3 in amino acids: CASSLGQPYGYTF. CDR3 DNA sequence: TGTGCCAGCAGTTTGGGGCAGCCCTATGGCTACACCTTC.

The chain is built from TRBV30 and TRBJ2-2, with D possibly being TRBD2 (7 bases). The CDR3 length is 16 residues. Germline CDR1 and CDR2: GTSNPN and SVGIG (reference sequence). V was cut by 0 bases and J by 6 bases, with 17 bases left in between. The CDR3: CAWSVPGGGVAGELFF. The CDR3 DNA sequence: TGTGCCTGGAGTGTACCTGGAGGGGGGGTCGCCGGGGAGCTGTTTTTT. Filled out from reference TRBV30 and TRBJ2-2, the complete variable domain reads SQTIHQWPATLVQPVGSPLSLECTVEGTSNPNLYWYRQAAGRGLQLLFYSVGIGQISSEVPQNLSASRPQDRQFILSSKKLLLSDSGFYLCAWSVPGGGVAGELFFGEGSRLTVL.

The V and J genes are TRBV6-6 and TRBJ2-7; D is ambiguous. This CDR3 has 14 amino acids. Trimming pared 0 bases from V and 7 bases from J, leaving 13 bases between. Germline lookup yields CDR1 MNHNY and CDR2 SVGAGI (reference sequence). Here the CDR3 reads CASSYSPRNWEQYF. DNA for the CDR3: TGTGCCAGCAGTTACTCGCCCCGAAACTGGGAGCAGTACTTC.

This clone was observed once. The chain combines TRBV11-3 with TRBJ1-6, with D possibly TRBD1 on 6 matching bases. CDR1 SGHNT and CDR2 YENEEA come from the germline V gene. The V gene lost 1 base and the J gene lost 13 bases, with 11 bases spanning the gap. This CDR3 contains 13 residues. The CDR3 nucleotides read TGTGCCAGCAGCTTAGTCGACAGGTCGCCCCTCCACTTT. Amino acids: CASSLVDRSPLHF.

This rearrangement joins TRBV5-1 to TRBJ1-2, with 7 bases aligning to TRBD1. J lost 2 bases, V lost 3 bases, and 4 bases had no gene match. Looked up from germline, CDR1 is SGHRS and CDR2 is YFSETQ. This CDR3 is built from 14 residues. The CDR3 DNA is TGCGCCAGCAGCTCACCGGGACAGAACTATGGCTACACCTTC. It specifies CASSSPGQNYGYTF.

This chain links TRBV14 with TRBJ1-2; D perhaps matches TRBD1 (6 bases). Germline V lookup: CDR1 SGHDN, CDR2 FVKESK. Trimming shortened V by 1 base and J by 7 bases, and 19 bases separated the two germline ends. The CDR3 is made up of 16 amino acids. The CDR3 coding sequence is TGTGCCAGCAGCCAAGGGTACAGGGCCCAACGTTCTGGCTACACCTTC. It translates to CASSQGYRAQRSGYTF. Using reference TRBV14 and TRBJ1-2 for the parts outside the CDR3, the full variable domain is EAGVTQFPSHSVIEKGQTVTLRCDPISGHDNLYWYRRVMGKEIKFLLHFVKESKQDESGMPNNRFLAERTGGTYSTLKVQPAELEDSGVYFCASSQGYRAQRSGYTFGSGTRLTVV.

The chain joins TRBV5-8 to TRBJ1-3, with a tentative D call TRBD1 (5 bases). Trimming cost V 4 bases and J 0 bases, with 11 bases left between them. This CDR3 spans 15 amino acids. Germline CDR1 is SGHTS and CDR2 is YDEGEE. The DNA of the CDR3 is TGTGCCAGCAGCCACAGGCTCAGCTCTGGAAACACCATATATTTT. It is translated as CASSHRLSSGNTIYF.

This clone was counted between two and nine times. The chain has TRBV19 and TRBJ1-2; 10 nucleotides match TRBD1. CDR1 is LNHDA and CDR2 is SQIVND in the germline V gene (reference sequence). V gave up 5 bases and J gave up 1 base; unmatched junction bases: 13. CDR3 size: 18 residues. CDR3 sequence: CASSPLPGTGDNNYGYTF. CDR3 coding DNA: TGTGCCAGTAGTCCGCTCCCCGGGACAGGGGACAATAACTATGGCTACACCTTC.

The chain joins TRBV11-3 to TRBJ2-2, with 8 bases matching TRBD2. The CDR3 has 17 residues. V shed 5 bases, J shed 4 bases, and the junction held 12 bases outside the gene matches. Germline assignment: CDR1 SGHNT and CDR2 YENEEA. The CDR3 loop reads CASSVSGGRGRTGELFF. The CDR3 nucleotides read TGTGCCAGCAGCGTTTCGGGGGGGCGAGGGCGCACCGGGGAGCTGTTTTTT.

V usage is TRBV2 and J usage is TRBJ2-7; 14 bases line up with TRBD2. Germline trimming cut 6 bases from V and 3 bases from J; bases unmatched to any gene: 31. Looked up from germline, CDR1 is SNHLY and CDR2 is FYNNEI. The length of the CDR3 is 24 residues. CDR3 nucleotides: TGTGCCAGCAGGGATGCTCGGCGAACAGGGGGTCCCGGGACTAGCGGGGGACCTGGCTACGAGCAGTACTTC. Amino acid sequence: CASRDARRTGGPGTSGGPGYEQYF.

J is TRBJ1-2 and V is TRBV2, with 7 nucleotides matching TRBD1. The V segment lost 6 bases and the J segment 8 bases; nucleotides outside the gene matches: 9. Germline CDR1 SNHLY, CDR2 FYNNEI. The CDR3 totals 13 residues. CDR3 in amino acids: CASREQGMGGYTF. The DNA of the CDR3 is TGTGCCAGCAGGGAACAGGGGATGGGGGGCTACACCTTC.

The genes are TRBV14 and TRBJ2-3; D uncertain. V lost 6 bases to trimming and J lost 2 bases, with 9 bases between them. CDR1 is SGHDN and CDR2 is FVKESK in the germline V gene. This CDR3 comprises 13 residues. CDR3 bases: TGTGCCAGCAGTGAGGCGACCACAGATACGCAGTATTTT. Translated, it gives CASSEATTDTQYF.

The chain carries TRBV5-1 and TRBJ2-1; D not certain. The CDR3 covers 15 residues. CDR1 and CDR2 (germline): SGHRS, YFSETQ. V was trimmed by 0 bases and J by 0 bases, leaving 7 bases between them. In DNA, the CDR3 is TGCGCCAGCAGCTTGGCGGGTAGCTCCTACAATGAGCAGTTCTTC. Its translation: CASSLAGSSYNEQFF.

The J gene is TRBJ1-2, the V gene TRBV5-1, with D unresolved. CDR3 size: 14 residues. Trimming cost V 0 bases and J 8 bases, with 14 bases left between them. Per the germline V gene, CDR1 is SGHRS and CDR2 is YFSETQ. The CDR3 DNA reads as TGCGCCAGCAGCTTGGCCGTAGCGTTGGGCGGCTACACCTTC. It is translated as CASSLAVALGGYTF. Supplemented by reference TRBV5-1 and TRBJ1-2, the full variable domain reads KAGVTQTPRYLIKTRGQQVTLSCSPISGHRSVSWYQQTPGQGLQFLFEYFSETQRNKGNFPGRFSGRQFSNSRSEMNVSTLELGDSALYLCASSLAVALGGYTFGSGTRLTVV.

This clone was detected a few times. The chain recombines TRBV4-1 with TRBJ1-6; 9 nucleotides agree with TRBD1. Germline V lookup: CDR1 MGHRA, CDR2 YSYEKL. With 4 bases clipped from V and 9 bases from J, the junction kept 7 bases outside the gene matches. The CDR3 runs 15 residues. The CDR3 region is CASSPSTGGSSPLHF. In DNA, the CDR3 is TGCGCCAGCAGCCCATCGACAGGGGGTAGTTCACCCCTCCACTTT.

The gene calls are TRBV7-9 and TRBJ1-6; tentatively, D is TRBD1 (6 bases). Germline V gives CDR1 SEHNR, CDR2 FQNEAQ (reference sequence). The CDR3 is 15 residues long. V was trimmed by 1 base and J by 9 bases, leaving 13 bases between them. CDR3: CASSLEGRGISPLHF. Written as DNA, the CDR3 is TGTGCCAGCAGCTTAGAAGGCAGGGGAATTTCACCCCTCCACTTT.

The J gene is TRBJ2-5, the V gene TRBV5-4; D may be TRBD1 (6 bases). CDR1 is SGHNT and CDR2 is YYREEE in the germline V gene (reference sequence). The CDR3 length is 13 residues. The V end was cut by 0 bases, the J end by 6 bases, with 9 bases between. The CDR3 DNA sequence: TGTGCCAGCAGCTTGGACAGGGCGAAGACCCAGTACTTC. Its translation: CASSLDRAKTQYF.

The CDR3, as DNA: TGTGCCAGAAGCTATGCTTCCGGGACAGGGAAAGGCTACACCTTC. This gives the protein CARSYASGTGKGYTF. The chain joins TRBV5-3 to TRBJ1-2; TRBD1 matches at 9 bases. TRBV5-3 is noted as an ORF with a role that remains uncertain. The CDR3 covers 15 residues. The trim removed 3 bases at V and 8 bases at J, leaving 11 bases unmatched.

V usage is TRBV6-2 or TRBV6-3 and J usage is TRBJ2-7; TRBD1 might be the D (6 bases). Germline lookup yields CDR1 MNHEY and CDR2 SVGEGT. The CDR3 sequence is 12 residues long. Trimming removed 5 bases from V and 9 bases from J, with 14 bases in between. CDR3 amino acids: CASSLGQTAQYF. For the CDR3, the DNA is TGTGCCAGCAGTCTAGGACAGACGGCGCAGTACTTC.

There are a few counts of this clone. The chain has TRBV24-1 and TRBJ2-3; D remains unclear. Germline CDR1 is KGHDR and CDR2 is SFDVKD. Deletions cut 1 base from V and 1 base from J, with 2 bases between. The CDR3 length is 13 residues. In nucleotides, the CDR3 is TGTGCCACCAGTGATTTCGGCACAGATACGCAGTATTTT. Residues: CATSDFGTDTQYF.

The rearrangement links TRBV7-2 to TRBJ1-3, with a weak D call TRBD1 (5 bases). The germline gives CDR1 SGHTA, CDR2 FQGNSA. The V and J ends lost 1 base and 3 bases respectively, with 19 bases between them. This CDR3 is built from 18 residues. CDR3 region: CASSLERPGTWIGNTIYF. CDR3 DNA sequence: TGTGCCAGCAGCTTAGAGCGGCCAGGGACTTGGATTGGAAACACCATATATTTT.

This chain connects TRBV27 to TRBJ2-3, with unresolved D. Trimming removed 6 bases at V and 3 bases at J, with 10 bases between. CDR3 length equals 13 residues. The V gene's germline CDR1 is MNHEY and CDR2 SMNVEV (reference sequence). The CDR3, as DNA: TGTGCCAGCAGACTTACTATGACAGATACGCAGTATTTT. It yields the protein CASRLTMTDTQYF.

The chain combines TRBV4-1 with TRBJ1-1; D possibly corresponds to TRBD1 (5 bases). The CDR3 totals 16 residues. The germline V gene encodes CDR1 MGHRA and CDR2 YSYEKL. The V gene lost 7 bases and the J gene lost 1 base, with 19 bases spanning the gap. CDR3 sequence: CASTTGLPRGNTEAFF. CDR3 sequence (DNA): TGCGCCAGCACCACGGGCCTCCCTAGGGGGAACACTGAAGCTTTCTTT.

The V gene is TRBV18, the J gene TRBJ2-4; TRBD1 matches 9 bases. The CDR3 extends over 12 amino acids. CDR1 and CDR2 from the germline V gene are KGHSH and LQKENI. V shed 2 bases, J shed 13 bases, and the junction held 3 bases outside the gene matches. The CDR3: CASSPDRGGQYF. CDR3 coding DNA: TGTGCCAGCTCACCAGACAGGGGGGGGCAGTACTTC.